The entry that follows covers one T cell receptor (beta chain) sequence. The record originates from a study of T cell responses to AZD1222 COVID-19 vaccine. The V and J ends lost 8 bases and 3 bases, in that order; junction bases with no gene match: 8. CDR1 and CDR2 (germline): SNHLY, FYNNEI. CDR3 length: 16 amino acids. The protocol was immunoSEQ multiplex PCR, while the TCRdb copy is restricted to in-frame clones and leaves out a portion. There are approximately 96,000 clones in the sample; around nine tenths occur only once, and approximately 10% lies in the top ten. The V gene is TRBV2, the J gene TRBJ2-4; TRBD2 aligns across 12 bases. This material consisted of peripheral blood, taken 28 days after the second AZD1222 dose. The sequence derives from an adult who received the AZD1222 COVID-19 vaccine. CDR3 nucleotide sequence: TGTGCCAGCTCCCGACTAGCGGGAGATCTCAAAAACATTCAGTACTTC. It codes for CASSRLAGDLKNIQYF.